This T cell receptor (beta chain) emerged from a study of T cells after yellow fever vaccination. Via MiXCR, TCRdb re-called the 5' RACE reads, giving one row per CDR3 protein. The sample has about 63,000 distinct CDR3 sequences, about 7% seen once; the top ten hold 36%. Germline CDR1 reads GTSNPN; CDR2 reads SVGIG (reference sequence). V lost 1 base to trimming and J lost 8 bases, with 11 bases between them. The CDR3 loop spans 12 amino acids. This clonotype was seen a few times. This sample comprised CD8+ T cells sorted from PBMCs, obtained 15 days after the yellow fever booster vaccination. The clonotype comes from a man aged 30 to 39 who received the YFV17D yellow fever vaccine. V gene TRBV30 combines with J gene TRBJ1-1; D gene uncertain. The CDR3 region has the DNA TGTGCCTGGAGTGCCCCGGGTGGGGAAGCTTTCTTT. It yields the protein CAWSAPGGEAFF.